One and the same sample provided the 3 T cell receptor beta chains below, sequenced in a study of breast tumors, draining lymph nodes, adjacent tissues. TCRdb ran MiXCR on the multiplex PCR reads and lists one entry per CDR3 protein. The sample holds tens of thousands of distinct CDR3 sequences; 23% are singletons and the top ten take over 6.5%. The material sequenced was breast tumor tissue. These receptors all stem from a female donor with breast cancer. Some clones in this sample may be carry-over from other donors' samples.

In this sample, this clonotype turned up many times. The chain combines TRBV4-1 with TRBJ1-2; 9 bases align to TRBD1. CDR3 length: 15 amino acids. Germline V gene sequence: CDR1 MGHRA, CDR2 YSYEKL. The J segment lost 4 bases and the V segment lost 0 bases, leaving 3 bases of the junction unmatched. Written as DNA, the CDR3 is TGCGCCAGCAGCCAAGAAACGGGACAGGGCTATGGCTACACCTTC. Protein sequence: CASSQETGQGYGYTF.

Relative to its sample, this clonotype is large. The chain employs TRBV7-9 and TRBJ2-3; no clear D. CDR1 and CDR2 (germline): SEHNR, FQNEAQ (reference sequence). V gave up 5 bases and J gave up 5 bases, with 8 bases separating them. This CDR3 spans 12 amino acids. Here the CDR3 DNA reads TGTGCCAGCAGCCCCTTGGGAGATACGCAGTATTTT. As protein: CASSPLGDTQYF.

A remark on this clonotype: One base away lies a much larger clone, so this may be a sequencing read error. The chain combines TRBV5-6 with TRBJ2-2, with TRBD1 identical over 7 bases. The CDR3 has 17 amino acids. Trimming at V came to 0 bases and at J to 6 bases, leaving 11 bases not matched to a gene. Per the germline V gene, CDR1 is SGHDT and CDR2 is YYEEEE. The CDR3 spells CASSLASGRGTAGELFF. Written as DNA, the CDR3 is TGTGCCAGCAGCTTGGCCTCGGGCAGGGGGACGGCCGGGGAGCTGTTTTTT.